Shown below are 13 T cell receptor beta chains from a single sample sequenced in a study of cytomegalovirus exposure and HLA in healthy donors. It was with 60 Vbeta and 13 Jbeta primers that the PCR ran. Here immunoSEQ multiplex PCR was the method, and the copy in TCRdb shows in-frame clones only, minus some. This table has just over 150,000 clones, 84% appearing once. What was sequenced was PBMCs. These receptors came from a man aged 45-65 years in good health and CMV-seropositive.

V usage is TRBV10-1 and J usage is TRBJ2-5, with 7 nucleotides matching TRBD1. Trimming took 3 bases from V and 5 from J; bases not matched to a gene: 3. The CDR3 length is 13 residues. In germline, CDR1 is WNHNN, CDR2 SYGVQD (reference sequence). The CDR3 DNA follows: TGCGCCAGCAGTGACGGGACAGCTGAGACCCAGTACTTC. This translates into CASSDGTAETQYF.

This clone was detected only once. The genes are TRBV5-8 and TRBJ2-1, with D possibly matching TRBD1 (5 bases). The germline V gene encodes CDR1 SGHTS and CDR2 YDEGEE. Trimming took 4 bases from V and 8 from J, leaving 10 bases between them. CDR3 length: 12 amino acids. CDR3 DNA sequence: TGTGCCAGCAGCGCAGGGCTGCATGAGCAGTTCTTC. Amino acids: CASSAGLHEQFF.

This chain uses TRBV15 with TRBJ1-2; no definite D call. The CDR3 runs 12 residues. V dropped 0 bases and J dropped 13 bases, with 12 bases sitting between them. Germline V CDR1 and CDR2: LNHNV, YYDKDF (reference sequence). CDR3 DNA sequence: TGTGCCACCAGCAGAGATGTACGCGAGAGCACCTTC. It specifies CATSRDVRESTF.

In its sample, this clone was seen a few times. The chain recombines TRBV7-6 with TRBJ1-5, with a tentative D call TRBD1 (5 bases). The germline gives CDR1 SGHVS, CDR2 FNYEAQ. This CDR3 spans 14 amino acids. V lost 5 bases and J 8 bases, leaving 16 bases between the germline ends. CDR3 residues: CASSGTLGRKPQHF. The CDR3 DNA reads as TGTGCCAGCAGCGGGACTTTGGGTAGGAAGCCCCAGCATTTT.

The CDR3 bases are TGCGCCAGCAGCCCTACTCCCCGTGGTAGCGGGGGGTCTCAAGAGACCCAGTACTTC. It encodes CASSPTPRGSGGSQETQYF. The chain has TRBV5-1 and TRBJ2-5; 10 bases map to TRBD2. The CDR3 is made up of 19 amino acids. J was trimmed by 2 bases and V by 4 bases; bases with no gene match: 17. Per the germline V gene, CDR1 is SGHRS and CDR2 is YFSETQ.

The chain is built from TRBV7-9 and TRBJ2-3; a possible D gene is TRBD2 (6 bases). Looked up from germline, CDR1 is SEHNR and CDR2 is FQNEAQ (reference sequence). V gave up 1 base and J gave up 6 bases, with 20 bases separating them. CDR3 size: 17 residues. The CDR3 nucleotides read TGTGCCAGCAGCTTAGGCCCACTAGCCGATCCGGTTGATACGCAGTATTTT. Its protein product is CASSLGPLADPVDTQYF. Supplemented by reference TRBV7-9 and TRBJ2-3, the full variable domain reads DTGVSQNPRHKITKRGQNVTFRCDPISEHNRLYWYRQTLGQGPEFLTYFQNEAQLEKSRLLSDRFSAERPKGSFSTLEIQRTEQGDSAMYLCASSLGPLADPVDTQYFGPGTRLTVL.

The V and J genes are TRBV18 and TRBJ1-5, with D possibly TRBD1 on 6 matching bases. Per germline, CDR1 KGHSH and CDR2 LQKENI. Trimming pared 3 bases from V and 3 bases from J, leaving 15 bases between. This CDR3 is 16 amino acids long. CDR3 sequence: CASSPSPQGTNQPQHF. The CDR3 nucleotides are TGTGCCAGCTCACCGTCCCCACAGGGTACCAATCAGCCCCAGCATTTT.

This clone was counted a single time. The rearrangement uses TRBV11-2 and TRBJ1-1; D is unclear. Trimming took off 4 bases at V and 1 base at J, with 7 bases between the two ends. Germline-derived CDR1 and CDR2 are SGHAT and FQNNGV. The CDR3 consists of 13 residues. CDR3 nucleotide sequence: TGTGCCAGCAGCTCTAGAGGGAACACTGAAGCTTTCTTT. It specifies CASSSRGNTEAFF.

The rearrangement joins TRBV6-5 to TRBJ1-1, with 9 bases lining up with TRBD1. Germline CDR1 MNHEY, CDR2 SVGAGI. This CDR3 comprises 15 residues. The trim removed 6 bases at V and 4 bases at J, leaving 9 bases unmatched. Written as DNA, the CDR3 is TGTGCCAGCAGCCGCGGGACAGGGCGGATCACTGAAGCTTTCTTT. Translating it yields CASSRGTGRITEAFF.

V usage is TRBV19 and J usage is TRBJ2-3, with a possible D match to TRBD1 (6 bases). V lost 2 bases and J lost 0, with 6 bases in between. CDR3 size: 14 residues. CDR1 is LNHDA and CDR2 is SQIVND in the germline V gene (reference sequence). The CDR3 DNA reads TGTGCCAGTAGTATACAGGGGAGCACAGATACGCAGTATTTT. It encodes CASSIQGSTDTQYF.

The chain is built from TRBV5-1 and TRBJ1-4; TRBD1 aligns across 9 bases. Germline V gene lookup returns CDR1 SGHRS and CDR2 YFSETQ. V was clipped by 5 bases and J by 7 bases; unmatched bases: 9. CDR3 size: 15 residues. Here the CDR3 DNA reads TGCGCCAGCAGGGGGGCCACAGGGGGCGTTGAAAAACTGTTTTTT. Translating gives CASRGATGGVEKLFF.

V and J are TRBV7-2 and TRBJ2-3; 11 nucleotides match TRBD2. Trimming cost V 1 base and J 3 bases; bases outside gene matches: 3. The CDR3 length is 16 residues. Germline loops: CDR1 SGHTA, CDR2 FQGNSA. CDR3 in DNA: TGTGCCAGCAGCTTAGTAGCGGGAGGGGCGACAGATACGCAGTATTTT. It is translated as CASSLVAGGATDTQYF.

The V call is TRBV4-2, the J call TRBJ2-7; D perhaps matches TRBD2 (6 bases). CDR3 length: 17 amino acids. Germline V gene lookup returns CDR1 LGHNA and CDR2 YNFKEQ. Between the trimmed V and J ends, which lost 1 base and 0 bases, there was a span of 16 bases. The CDR3 DNA reads TGTGCCAGCAGCCAAGGACTCTGGGCTAGCGCCTCCTACGAGCAGTACTTC. Translating gives CASSQGLWASASYEQYF.